These 25 T cell receptor beta chains were sequenced from one sample in a study of blood T cell repertoires in COVID-19. Sequencing was performed with immunoSEQ multiplex PCR; in TCRdb, only in-frame clones are kept and a portion is missing. The data contain tens of thousands of clones, approximately 79% of them singletons. The sequencing input was peripheral blood. These TCRs come from a human donor in a cohort sampled during active COVID-19.

The chain combines TRBV7-2 with TRBJ2-1; TRBD1 matches 8 bases. The CDR3 consists of 15 residues. Germline V gene data show CDR1 as SGHTA and CDR2 as FQGNSA. V shed 5 bases and J 4 bases; nucleotides not matched to a gene: 7. The CDR3 loop is CASSPDRGLYNEQFF. The CDR3 coding sequence is TGTGCCAGCAGCCCTGACAGGGGCCTATACAATGAGCAGTTCTTC.

This clone was picked up one time. The chain joins TRBV6-2 or TRBV6-3 to TRBJ2-3; 10 bases map to TRBD2. The V and J ends lost 5 bases and 2 bases, in that order; junction bases with no gene match: 7. The length of the CDR3 is 16 residues. Germline V gene lookup returns CDR1 MNHEY and CDR2 SVGEGT. The CDR3 region has the DNA TGTGCCAGCAGTAGACCACTAGCGGGAACCACAGATACGCAGTATTTT. The encoded protein is CASSRPLAGTTDTQYF.

This chain uses TRBV4-3 with TRBJ2-5; TRBD2 matches 13 bases. With 4 bases clipped from V and 4 bases from J, the junction kept 3 bases outside the gene matches. The CDR3 runs 15 residues. In germline, CDR1 is LGHNA, CDR2 YSLEER. Here the CDR3 reads CASSPGTSGTETQYF. CDR3 nucleotide sequence: TGCGCCAGCAGCCCCGGGACTAGCGGGACAGAGACCCAGTACTTC.

This clone was counted between two and nine times. V usage is TRBV3-1 (or the pseudogene TRBV3-2) and J usage is TRBJ2-5; 9 nucleotides agree with TRBD2. The V gene's germline CDR1 is LGHDT and CDR2 YNNKEL (reference sequence). V trimming: 1 base; J trimming: 0 bases; junction bases outside the gene matches: 3. CDR3 length: 16 residues. CDR3 amino acids: CASSQALAGYQETQYF. The CDR3 region has the DNA TGTGCCAGCAGCCAAGCCCTAGCGGGGTACCAAGAGACCCAGTACTTC.

The J gene is TRBJ1-6, the V gene TRBV4-1; possible D gene TRBD1, 6 bases. Germline values: CDR1 MGHRA, CDR2 YSYEKL. The CDR3 extends over 15 amino acids. Trimming left V 0 bases short and J 10 bases short, with 13 bases between. The CDR3 region has the DNA TGCGCCAGCAGCCAAGAGCTCAGGGGAGTCTCACCCCTCCACTTT. Translating it yields CASSQELRGVSPLHF.

The chain joins TRBV5-1 to TRBJ2-5, with 15 bases that match TRBD2. The V segment lost 4 bases and the J segment 1 base; nucleotides outside the gene matches: 5. The V gene's germline CDR1 is SGHRS and CDR2 YFSETQ. CDR3 length equals 17 residues. DNA for the CDR3: TGCGCCAGCAGCGGGGGACTAGCGGGAGGTTCCCAAGAGACCCAGTACTTC. Translating it yields CASSGGLAGGSQETQYF.

The V and J genes are TRBV28 and TRBJ2-7, with D perhaps TRBD1 (5 bases). CDR3 length: 12 residues. The V and J ends lost 5 bases and 3 bases respectively, with 8 bases between them. Looked up from germline, CDR1 is MDHEN and CDR2 is SYDVKM. CDR3 DNA sequence: TGTGCCAGCAGTAGGGGCCTCTACGAGCAGTACTTC. It translates to CASSRGLYEQYF.

This clone showed up just a few times. The chain has TRBV19 and TRBJ1-6; 7 bases are a match to TRBD1. Looked up from germline, CDR1 is LNHDA and CDR2 is SQIVND (reference sequence). J was trimmed by 10 bases and V by 3 bases; bases with no gene match: 6. The CDR3 extends over 14 amino acids. CDR3 protein: CASSMEGASSPLHF. The CDR3 bases are TGTGCCAGTAGTATGGAGGGGGCAAGCTCACCCCTCCACTTT. Together with reference TRBV19 and TRBJ1-6, the CDR3 gives the full variable domain: DGGITQSPKYLFRKEGQNVTLSCEQNLNHDAMYWYRQDPGQGLRLIYYSQIVNDFQKGDIAEGYSVSREKKESFPLTVTSAQKNPTAFYLCASSMEGASSPLHFGNGTRLTVT.

This clone has only one observation. The gene calls are TRBV10-3 and TRBJ2-1, with a weak D call TRBD1 (6 bases). Trimming removed 10 bases from V and 2 bases from J, with 15 bases in between. The CDR3 runs 14 residues. Looked up from germline, CDR1 is ENHRY and CDR2 is SYGVKD. The CDR3 region is CATGRDTAYNEQFF. CDR3 nucleotide sequence: TGTGCCACCGGCCGGGACACGGCCTACAATGAGCAGTTCTTC.

This clone was seen a single time. V gene TRBV23-1 combines with J gene TRBJ2-4; D gene unclear. TRBV23-1 is flagged as an ORF with uncertain function. The CDR3 has 17 amino acids. V was clipped by 4 bases and J by 9 bases, with 25 bases between them. CDR3 bases: TGCGCCAGCAGTCGTTCCACGGCGGAAAACTCAAAAGGCATTCAGTACTTC. Protein sequence: CASSRSTAENSKGIQYF.

The V gene is TRBV3-1 (or the pseudogene TRBV3-2), the J gene TRBJ1-6, with a possible D match to TRBD1 (6 bases). The germline V gene encodes CDR1 LGHDT and CDR2 YNNKEL (reference sequence). The CDR3 has 14 amino acids. Between the trimmed V and J ends, which lost 1 base and 9 bases, there was a span of 10 bases. The CDR3 nucleotides are TGTGCCAGCAGCCAAGTTACAGGGAGTTCACCCCTCCACTTT. Protein: CASSQVTGSSPLHF.

J is TRBJ2-7 and V is TRBV7-2; 8 nucleotides line up with TRBD1. The CDR3 sequence is 17 residues long. Trimming at V came to 2 bases and at J to 6 bases, leaving 15 bases not matched to a gene. Germline-derived CDR1 and CDR2 are SGHTA and FQGNSA. CDR3 nucleotide sequence: TGTGCCAGCAGCTTAAGGACAGGGTACCTCCCCGGGGTCGAGCAGTACTTC. Its protein product is CASSLRTGYLPGVEQYF.

The chain combines TRBV27 with TRBJ1-2, with D perhaps TRBD1 (5 bases). Trimming removed 4 bases at V and 6 bases at J, with 12 bases between. The germline CDR1 and CDR2 sequences are MNHEY and SMNVEV (reference sequence). CDR3 length: 13 residues. The CDR3 reads CASSSSQGHGYTF. CDR3 sequence (DNA): TGTGCCAGCAGTTCGTCGCAGGGCCATGGCTACACCTTC.

The J gene is TRBJ1-4, the V gene TRBV19; D uncertain. CDR3 length: 16 residues. V shed 5 bases and J shed 7 bases, with 20 bases lying between them. Germline V gene lookup returns CDR1 LNHDA and CDR2 SQIVND (reference sequence). In DNA, the CDR3 is TGTGCCAGTAGTCCCGGGATTGGCGGTCTCGGTGAAAAACTGTTTTTT. Amino acid sequence: CASSPGIGGLGEKLFF.

This sequence joins TRBV27 and TRBJ2-2; TRBD1 matches 8 bases. Unmatched junction bases numbered 8, after V lost 5 bases and J lost 6 bases. The CDR3 is made up of 15 amino acids. Germline V lookup: CDR1 MNHEY, CDR2 SMNVEV (reference sequence). The CDR3 protein is CASSPWTGKAGELFF. The CDR3 nucleotides are TGTGCCAGCAGTCCTTGGACAGGGAAGGCCGGGGAGCTGTTTTTT.

J is TRBJ2-3 and V is TRBV29-1, with TRBD2 matching over 10 bases. Germline-derived CDR1 and CDR2 are SQVTM and ANQGSEA. Trimming cost V 6 bases and J 1 base; bases outside gene matches: 1. This CDR3 has 13 amino acids. The DNA of the CDR3 is TGCAGCGTGGGGACTAGCGGCACAGATACGCAGTATTTT. It specifies CSVGTSGTDTQYF.

This sequence joins TRBV29-1 and TRBJ1-1; 7 bases line up with TRBD1. V lost 6 bases and J lost 3; bases outside the gene matches: 16. This CDR3 is 16 amino acids long. CDR1 and CDR2 (germline): SQVTM, ANQGSEA. The CDR3 DNA follows: TGCAGCGTCAGGGACAGTATTTCGCGGTTGGACACTGAAGCTTTCTTT. Amino acids: CSVRDSISRLDTEAFF.

The V gene is TRBV6-6, the J gene TRBJ1-4; D is possibly TRBD1 (5 bases). Deletions cut 6 bases from V and 8 bases from J, with 10 bases between. CDR3 length: 12 residues. Germline CDR1 and CDR2: MNHNY and SVGAGI (reference sequence). The CDR3 reads CASRGGSEKLFF. CDR3 sequence (DNA): TGTGCCAGCAGGGGGGGTAGCGAAAAACTGTTTTTT.

This clone was seen at least ten times. The chain is built from TRBV5-6 and TRBJ1-6, with D possibly matching TRBD1 (6 bases). V was cut by 0 bases and J by 8 bases, with 9 bases left in between. CDR1 is SGHDT, CDR2 YYEEEE, per germline. The CDR3 is 14 residues long. In DNA, the CDR3 is TGTGCCAGCAGCTTGGACAGGGAATATTCACCCCTCCACTTT. Encoded protein: CASSLDREYSPLHF.

V and J are TRBV19 and TRBJ1-5; 7 bases line up with TRBD1. The CDR3 totals 14 residues. The germline gives CDR1 LNHDA, CDR2 SQIVND (reference sequence). J gave up 4 bases and V 0 bases, and 0 bases lay outside the gene matches. CDR3 in DNA: TGTGCCAGTAGTATAGAACAGGGGAATCAGCCCCAGCATTTT. It codes for CASSIEQGNQPQHF.

This clone was seen a few times. The CDR3 region is CASSQEGGLAAYEQYF. CDR3 DNA: TGTGCCAGCAGCCAAGAAGGAGGGCTAGCGGCCTACGAGCAGTACTTC. The V call is TRBV4-2, the J call TRBJ2-7, with 7 bases matching TRBD2. The V and J ends lost 0 bases and 2 bases, in that order; junction bases with no gene match: 7. The CDR3 runs to 16 residues. Per the germline V gene, CDR1 is LGHNA and CDR2 is YNFKEQ.

The rearrangement uses TRBV27 and TRBJ1-6; possible D gene TRBD1, 5 bases. CDR1 and CDR2 from the germline V gene are MNHEY and SMNVEV (reference sequence). The CDR3 consists of 14 residues. Trimming removed 6 bases at V and 7 bases at J, with 13 bases between. The CDR3 nucleotides read TGTGCCAGCAGGTCTCGGGGGGACAATTCACCCCTCCACTTT. Its protein product is CASRSRGDNSPLHF.

This chain joins TRBV5-1 and TRBJ2-1; 14 positions match TRBD2. The germline CDR1 and CDR2 sequences are SGHRS and YFSETQ. V dropped 3 bases and J dropped 3; count of bases not matched to a gene: 8. The CDR3 length is 18 residues. The CDR3 is CASSSAPTSGRGYNEQFF. The CDR3 nucleotides are TGCGCCAGCAGCTCGGCGCCGACTAGCGGGAGGGGCTACAATGAGCAGTTCTTC. The variable domain in full, with the rest retrieved from reference TRBV5-1 and TRBJ2-1, is KAGVTQTPRYLIKTRGQQVTLSCSPISGHRSVSWYQQTPGQGLQFLFEYFSETQRNKGNFPGRFSGRQFSNSRSEMNVSTLELGDSALYLCASSSAPTSGRGYNEQFFGPGTRLTVL.

J is TRBJ2-1 and V is TRBV3-1 (or the pseudogene TRBV3-2); 8 nucleotides align to TRBD2. Germline CDR1 reads LGHDT; CDR2 reads YNNKEL (reference sequence). J lost 6 bases, V lost 7 bases, and 11 bases had no gene match. The CDR3 covers 15 residues. The CDR3, as DNA: TGTGCCAGCATCTCAAGGGCGGGAGGACCCAATGAGCAGTTCTTC. This encodes CASISRAGGPNEQFF.

This chain links TRBV18 with TRBJ1-1, with 7 bases matching TRBD1. Looked up from germline, CDR1 is KGHSH and CDR2 is LQKENI. The CDR3 totals 16 residues. The junction had 8 bases not matched to a gene; V was cut back by 1 base and J by 3 bases. DNA for the CDR3: TGTGCCAGCTCACCACTTAAGGGGGCGCGGTACACTGAAGCTTTCTTT. It specifies CASSPLKGARYTEAFF.